This T cell receptor (beta chain) derives from a study of cytomegalovirus exposure and HLA in healthy donors. Overall study results and limits: In a later analysis, CMV-associated beta chains were mostly HLA-associated, it appeared.

A note on this clone: The antigen is unknown.

Primers included in the PCR were 60 Vbeta and 13 Jbeta primers. The table came from immunoSEQ multiplex PCR; TCRdb's copy has only in-frame clones and leaves some out. The sample has around 110,000 clones; around 79% are singletons. The CDR3 runs to 13 residues. Per germline, CDR1 SNHLY and CDR2 FYNNEI. Trimming at V came to 7 bases and at J to 4 bases, leaving 1 base not matched to a gene. The TCR was taken from a man aged 60-69 years in good health and CMV-seronegative. The chain employs TRBV2 and TRBJ1-6; TRBD1 aligns across 7 bases. Specimen: PBMCs. As DNA, the CDR3 is TGTGCCAGCACGGGACAGTATAATTCACCCCTCCACTTT. It translates to CASTGQYNSPLHF.